These T cell receptor beta chains were read from a single sample in a study of T-cell memory formation after mild COVID-19. One entry per CDR3 protein, called by TCRdb with MiXCR from the 5' RACE reads. The repertoire holds 300,000 to 400,000 distinct CDR3 sequences, with roughly 15% as singletons. The sample taken for sequencing was PBMCs or a T cell subset sorted from them (not recorded which). The receptors derive from a man aged 18 to 30 who had mild COVID-19 (a few samples of this study predate the infection). Cell type and time point are not known. The CDR3 runs from the conserved cysteine through the conserved F or W. D genes are given only for firm matches. Clone size is given for some rows only: seen once, a few or many times, or a class if the clone is expanded.

cdr3_length | clone_size | d_call | j_call | v_call | cdr3_nt | cdr3_aa
15 | NA | TRBD2 | TRBJ2-1 | TRBV20-1 | TGCAGTGCTAGAAATAGCGGGGAGAGCTACAATGAGCAGTTCTTC | CSARNSGESYNEQFF
13 | few | NA | TRBJ1-1 | TRBV6-5 | TGTGCCAGCAGTGAGGGAGGATGGACTGAAGCTTTCTTT | CASSEGGWTEAFF
11 | NA | TRBD2 | TRBJ2-5 | TRBV12-3/TRBV12-4 | TGTGCCAGCACCAGCTCCGGGAGGCTGCTTTTC | CASTSSGRLLF
16 | few | TRBD2 | TRBJ2-1 | TRBV11-2 | TGTGCCAGCAGCTTAGGCTTGGGCGGGGGGGTAAATGAGCAGTTCTTC | CASSLGLGGGVNEQFF
16 | few | NA | TRBJ1-1 | TRBV20-1 | TGCAGTGCTAGAGGGCCTGGGGGAAACATGAACACTGAAGCTTTCTTT | CSARGPGGNMNTEAFF
15 | few | TRBD1 | TRBJ2-2 | TRBV7-2 | TGTGCCAGCACCCTGGGACAGCTCCTAACCGGGGAGCTGTTTTTT | CASTLGQLLTGELFF
13 | NA | NA | TRBJ2-3 | TRBV6-6 | TGTGCCAGCAGCCCCCGCCCGATGGATACGCAGTATTTT | CASSPRPMDTQYF
16 | many | TRBD1 | TRBJ1-6 | TRBV5-1 | TGCGCCAGCAGCTCGCAGGGGGACATAAGAAATTCACCCCTCCACTTT | CASSSQGDIRNSPLHF
17 | NA | TRBD2 | TRBJ2-1 | TRBV12-3/TRBV12-4 | TGTGCCAGCAGTTTAGCGAGGACTAGCGGGGGGCGGAATGAGCAGTTCTTC | CASSLARTSGGRNEQFF
14 | NA | NA | TRBJ1-1 | TRBV18 | TGTGCCAGCTCAGTCGACAGTCTCGGCACTGAAGCTTTCTTT | CASSVDSLGTEAFF
16 | few | TRBD2 | TRBJ2-3 | TRBV6-4 | TGTGCCAGCAGTGACTCGGCTAGCGGGGGAGCAGATACGCAGTATTTT | CASSDSASGGADTQYF
14 | few | NA | TRBJ2-1 | TRBV7-9 | TGTGCCAGCGGCACTGGGGGTCCCTACAATGAGCAGTTCTTC | CASGTGGPYNEQFF
14 | NA | TRBD1 | TRBJ1-1 | TRBV4-3 | TGCGCCAGCAGCCAAGGGACAGGGATGGCTGAAGCTTTCTTT | CASSQGTGMAEAFF
12 | few | NA | TRBJ2-3 | TRBV30 | TGTGCCTGGAGTATGACTTGGGATACGCAGTATTTT | CAWSMTWDTQYF
13 | few | NA | TRBJ2-5 | TRBV11-2 | TGTGCCAGCAGACAACGCCCGACGGAGACCCAGTACTTC | CASRQRPTETQYF
15 | NA | NA | TRBJ1-6 | TRBV7-2 | TGTGCCAGCACCCGAAAGGTTACAGGAAATTCACCCCTCCACTTT | CASTRKVTGNSPLHF
13 | NA | TRBD2 | TRBJ2-1 | TRBV6-5 | TGTGCCAGCAGTTACGGTAGCGGGGGGCAGCGGCTCTTC | CASSYGSGGQRLF
16 | few | TRBD1 | TRBJ1-6 | TRBV7-2 | TGTGCCAGCAGCTCTAACTCGGACAGGGTGTCTTCACCCCTCCACTTT | CASSSNSDRVSSPLHF
12 | NA | NA | TRBJ1-5 | TRBV28 | TGTGCCAGCAGTTTAAGTGAGGGGCCCCAGCATTTT | CASSLSEGPQHF
16 | NA | NA | TRBJ1-5 | TRBV12-3/TRBV12-4 | TGTGCCAGCAGTTTATCGGCGGGCTATAGCAATCAGCCCCAGCATTTT | CASSLSAGYSNQPQHF
16 | NA | NA | TRBJ2-3 | TRBV28 | TGTGCCAGCACCCTGGGGTACTCTCACTACACAGATACGCAGTATTTT | CASTLGYSHYTDTQYF
15 | many | NA | TRBJ1-1 | TRBV29-1 | TGCAGCGGAAGGGGCGGCTGGGGTATGAACACTGAAGCTTTCTTT | CSGRGGWGMNTEAFF
18 | few | TRBD2 | TRBJ2-5 | TRBV5-8 | TGTGCCAGCAGCTGGCCGGGGGTACTAGCGGGGGGCCAAGAGACCCAGTACTTC | CASSWPGVLAGGQETQYF
15 | few | TRBD1 | TRBJ1-4 | TRBV6-1 | TGTGCCAGCAGTGACCTGACAGGGGGCAGTGAAAAACTGTTTTTT | CASSDLTGGSEKLFF